These 25 T cell receptor beta chains were sequenced from one sample in a study of blood T cell repertoires in COVID-19. Data came from immunoSEQ multiplex PCR; TCRdb stores just in-frame clones and leaves some out. In the table there are 250,000 to 350,000 clones, 90% of which are singletons. Sequenced: peripheral blood. These TCRs come from a young woman with COVID-19, enrolled during active disease.

This clone was seen a few times. The J gene is TRBJ2-1, the V gene TRBV7-2; TRBD1 matches at 7 bases. V gave up 0 bases and J gave up 4 bases; unmatched junction bases: 3. This CDR3 comprises 15 residues. Germline-derived CDR1 and CDR2 are SGHTA and FQGNSA. The CDR3, as DNA: TGTGCCAGCAGCTTAGCTAACAGGGGATACAATGAGCAGTTCTTC. It codes for CASSLANRGYNEQFF.

The J gene is TRBJ1-6, the V gene TRBV5-6; D gene uncertain. The germline V gene encodes CDR1 SGHDT and CDR2 YYEEEE. The CDR3 covers 17 residues. Deletions cut 2 bases from V and 0 bases from J, with 12 bases between. This CDR3 reads CASSFFLESSYNSPLHF. In DNA, the CDR3 is TGTGCCAGCAGCTTTTTCTTAGAGAGCTCCTATAATTCACCCCTCCACTTT.

Written as DNA, the CDR3 is TGTGCCAGCAGTGGAGGGACAGCCTTGGTTTCACCCCTCCACTTT. As protein: CASSGGTALVSPLHF. The chain joins TRBV25-1 to TRBJ1-6, with TRBD1 matching 7 bases. The CDR3 has 15 residues. Germline-derived CDR1 and CDR2 are MGHDK and SYGVNS. J gave up 9 bases and V 4 bases, and 9 bases lay outside the gene matches.

J is TRBJ1-2 and V is TRBV24-1; 8 bases match TRBD1. Germline V gene data show CDR1 as KGHDR and CDR2 as SFDVKD. J lost 7 bases, V lost 4 bases, and 7 bases had no gene match. The CDR3 is 14 residues long. The CDR3 nucleotides are TGTGCCACCAGTGACTCGGACAGGGTTGGTGGCTACACCTTC. It specifies CATSDSDRVGGYTF.

The chain combines TRBV2 with TRBJ1-1, with D hard to call. In germline, CDR1 is SNHLY, CDR2 FYNNEI. This CDR3 is 16 amino acids long. Trimming left V 6 bases short and J 7 bases short, with 24 bases between. The chain's CDR3 is CASRLERSTTTLEAFF. DNA for the CDR3: TGTGCCAGCAGATTGGAGCGTTCTACTACCACTCTTGAAGCTTTCTTT. The full variable domain, completed using reference TRBV2 and TRBJ1-1, is EPEVTQTPSHQVTQMGQEVILRCVPISNHLYFYWYRQILGQKVEFLVSFYNNEISEKSEIFDDQFSVERPDGSNFTLKIRSTKLEDSAMYFCASRLERSTTTLEAFFGQGTRLTVV.

The chain employs TRBV28 and TRBJ1-2; the D is unclear. The germline V and J ends were trimmed by 2 bases and 4 bases, with 11 bases remaining between them. CDR3 length equals 14 residues. Per the germline V gene, CDR1 is MDHEN and CDR2 is SYDVKM. CDR3: CASSLTLQLYGYTF. DNA for the CDR3: TGTGCCAGCAGTTTAACCCTACAGCTCTATGGCTACACCTTC.

The genes are TRBV11-3 and TRBJ2-1; the match to TRBD2 covers 7 bases. The V gene's germline CDR1 is SGHNT and CDR2 YENEEA. The CDR3 covers 14 residues. The V and J ends lost 7 bases and 1 base, in that order; junction bases with no gene match: 4. CDR3 sequence: CASMPGGSYNEQFF. Here the CDR3 DNA reads TGTGCCAGCATGCCGGGAGGTTCCTACAATGAGCAGTTCTTC.

CDR3 coding DNA: TGTGCCAGCAGCCCCCGGATGCTGGAGTTGCGGCACGAGCAGTACTTC. Amino acid sequence: CASSPRMLELRHEQYF. This chain uses TRBV3-1 (or the pseudogene TRBV3-2) with TRBJ2-7; no clear D gene. Germline values: CDR1 LGHDT, CDR2 YNNKEL (reference sequence). V dropped 4 bases and J dropped 5 bases, with 21 bases sitting between them. CDR3 length: 16 residues.

The chain employs TRBV7-9 and TRBJ2-3; D unclear. The CDR3 contains 15 residues. The ends were cut back, 2 bases at V and 6 bases at J, with 15 bases in the middle. CDR1 and CDR2 (germline): SEHNR, FQNEAQ (reference sequence). The CDR3 reads CASSLRKSFGDTQYF. The CDR3 region has the DNA TGTGCCAGCAGCTTAAGGAAATCCTTCGGGGATACGCAGTATTTT.

This clone appeared once. The V and J genes are TRBV2 and TRBJ2-3; 11 bases are a match to TRBD2. The CDR3 loop spans 15 amino acids. After removal of 6 bases from V and 7 bases from J, the junction contained 9 bases not matched to a gene. The germline V gene encodes CDR1 SNHLY and CDR2 FYNNEI. CDR3 region: CASRMTSGTANTQYF. The CDR3, as DNA: TGTGCCAGCAGAATGACTAGCGGGACCGCAAATACGCAGTATTTT.

CDR3 loop: CASSLAPSGRNNEQFF. The CDR3 nucleotides are TGCGCCAGCAGCTTGGCGCCTAGCGGGAGGAACAATGAGCAGTTCTTC. The chain couples TRBV5-1 to TRBJ2-1, with 11 bases lining up with TRBD2. The V and J ends lost 0 bases and 5 bases, in that order; junction bases with no gene match: 4. Germline CDR1 SGHRS, CDR2 YFSETQ. The CDR3 length is 16 residues.

The rearrangement uses TRBV19 and TRBJ1-1, with a tentative D call TRBD1 (5 bases). The ends were cut back, 3 bases at V and 1 base at J, with 15 bases in the middle. Germline CDR1 and CDR2: LNHDA and SQIVND (reference sequence). The CDR3 is 16 residues long. This chain's CDR3 is CASSMVTGLQNTEAFF. CDR3 sequence (DNA): TGTGCCAGTAGTATGGTCACAGGCCTACAGAACACTGAAGCTTTCTTT.

This clone appeared a single time. V and J are TRBV29-1 and TRBJ1-1; 7 bases align to TRBD1. Germline V gene data show CDR1 as SQVTM and CDR2 as ANQGSEA. The CDR3 sequence is 14 residues long. Trimming at V came to 5 bases and at J to 5 bases, leaving 11 bases not matched to a gene. The DNA for the CDR3 is TGCAGCGTTTATCTTCGACAGGGTGGTACTGAAGCTTTCTTT. This translates into CSVYLRQGGTEAFF.

This chain links TRBV6-5 with TRBJ2-3; maybe TRBD1 (6 bases). Germline CDR1 and CDR2: MNHEY and SVGAGI. Deletions cut 8 bases from V and 0 bases from J, with 6 bases between. This CDR3 has 12 residues. The CDR3 DNA reads TGTGCCAGCGGACAGAGCACAGATACGCAGTATTTT. It yields the protein CASGQSTDTQYF.

This chain connects TRBV30 to TRBJ2-7, with 7 bases fitting TRBD1. The V gene's germline CDR1 is GTSNPN and CDR2 SVGIG (reference sequence). J was trimmed by 4 bases and V by 2 bases; bases with no gene match: 5. The CDR3 length is 13 residues. CDR3 DNA sequence: TGTGCCTGGAGTAGGGGGCTTGGGTACGAGCAGTACTTC. Residues: CAWSRGLGYEQYF. The complete variable domain, with remaining parts taken from reference TRBV30 and TRBJ2-7, reads SQTIHQWPATLVQPVGSPLSLECTVEGTSNPNLYWYRQAAGRGLQLLFYSVGIGQISSEVPQNLSASRPQDRQFILSSKKLLLSDSGFYLCAWSRGLGYEQYFGPGTRLTVT.

The chain employs TRBV18 and TRBJ1-2, with D perhaps matching TRBD1 (5 bases). The CDR3 runs to 16 residues. The germline gives CDR1 KGHSH, CDR2 LQKENI. V was clipped by 3 bases and J by 2 bases, with 16 bases between them. The CDR3 spells CASSPSGLDRNYGYTF. The CDR3 DNA follows: TGTGCCAGCTCACCTTCGGGTCTTGACAGAAACTATGGCTACACCTTC.

This chain uses TRBV27 with TRBJ2-7; TRBD2 aligns across 8 bases. With V trimmed by 5 bases and J by 4 bases, 4 bases remained unmatched. The germline CDR1 and CDR2 sequences are MNHEY and SMNVEV (reference sequence). The CDR3 consists of 13 residues. As DNA, the CDR3 is TGTGCCAGCAGTACTAGCGGATATTACGAGCAGTACTTC. The encoded protein is CASSTSGYYEQYF.

The chain links TRBV11-2 to TRBJ1-6; D is unclear. Per germline, CDR1 SGHAT and CDR2 FQNNGV. This CDR3 has 16 amino acids. V lost 3 bases and J lost 0, with 9 bases in between. In nucleotides, the CDR3 is TGTGCCAGCAGCTTGGGAGGGAGCTCCTATAATTCACCCCTCCACTTT. Protein sequence: CASSLGGSSYNSPLHF. The full variable domain, completed using reference TRBV11-2 and TRBJ1-6, is EAGVAQSPRYKIIEKRQSVAFWCNPISGHATLYWYQQILGQGPKLLIQFQNNGVVDDSQLPKDRFSAERLKGVDSTLKIQPAKLEDSAVYLCASSLGGSSYNSPLHFGNGTRLTVT.

The V and J genes are TRBV23-1 and TRBJ2-1; 10 bases map to TRBD2. TRBV23-1 qualifies as an ORF whose function is uncertain. This CDR3 contains 19 residues. Unmatched junction bases numbered 19, after V lost 4 bases and J lost 7 bases. The CDR3 sequence is CASSRNSPGLASAGNEQFF. CDR3 nucleotides: TGCGCCAGCAGTCGAAATAGCCCGGGACTAGCGTCGGCGGGGAATGAGCAGTTCTTC.

The chain has TRBV28 and TRBJ1-2; D call uncertain. Germline CDR1 is MDHEN and CDR2 is SYDVKM. V lost 3 bases and J lost 1, with 12 bases in between. The CDR3 has 15 amino acids. As DNA, the CDR3 is TGTGCCAGCAGTTTCGGCACGGGTATTAACTATGGCTACACCTTC. Translation: CASSFGTGINYGYTF.

The chain couples TRBV7-9 to TRBJ1-3; no reliable D call. Deletions cut 6 bases from V and 2 bases from J, with 8 bases between. The CDR3 has 13 amino acids. CDR1 is SEHNR, CDR2 FQNEAQ, per germline (reference sequence). The CDR3 here is CASRGRTGNTIYF. The CDR3 region has the DNA TGTGCCAGCAGGGGCCGAACTGGAAACACCATATATTTT.

The chain links TRBV27 to TRBJ2-3; D remains unclear. CDR1 MNHEY and CDR2 SMNVEV come from the germline V gene (reference sequence). V lost 3 bases, J lost 6 bases, and 7 bases lay in between. The CDR3 runs to 12 residues. CDR3 residues: CASSFGSDTQYF. CDR3 coding DNA: TGTGCCAGCAGTTTCGGGTCGGATACGCAGTATTTT.

This chain uses TRBV5-1 with TRBJ2-7; D possibly corresponds to TRBD1 (5 bases). Germline CDR1 reads SGHRS; CDR2 reads YFSETQ. The CDR3 runs 15 residues. V lost 0 bases, J lost 3 bases, and 13 bases lay in between. CDR3 residues: CASSLATQVGYEQYF. DNA of the CDR3: TGCGCCAGCAGCTTGGCCACACAGGTAGGCTACGAGCAGTACTTC.

The chain has TRBV7-9 and TRBJ2-6, with D perhaps matching TRBD1 (6 bases). Per germline, CDR1 SEHNR and CDR2 FQNEAQ (reference sequence). CDR3 length equals 15 residues. The V end was cut by 3 bases, the J end by 2 bases, with 8 bases between. DNA of the CDR3: TGTGCCAGCAGCTTGGACAGCACTGGGGCCAACGTCCTGACTTTC. The encoded protein is CASSLDSTGANVLTF.

V and J are TRBV27 and TRBJ2-1, with TRBD2 matching over 11 bases. The V gene end was trimmed by 3 bases and the J gene end by 8 bases; junction bases not matched to a gene: 6. CDR3 length: 15 residues. In germline, CDR1 is MNHEY, CDR2 SMNVEV (reference sequence). This CDR3 reads CASSLFSGRVDEQFF. As DNA, the CDR3 is TGTGCCAGCAGTTTGTTTAGCGGGAGGGTAGATGAGCAGTTCTTC.